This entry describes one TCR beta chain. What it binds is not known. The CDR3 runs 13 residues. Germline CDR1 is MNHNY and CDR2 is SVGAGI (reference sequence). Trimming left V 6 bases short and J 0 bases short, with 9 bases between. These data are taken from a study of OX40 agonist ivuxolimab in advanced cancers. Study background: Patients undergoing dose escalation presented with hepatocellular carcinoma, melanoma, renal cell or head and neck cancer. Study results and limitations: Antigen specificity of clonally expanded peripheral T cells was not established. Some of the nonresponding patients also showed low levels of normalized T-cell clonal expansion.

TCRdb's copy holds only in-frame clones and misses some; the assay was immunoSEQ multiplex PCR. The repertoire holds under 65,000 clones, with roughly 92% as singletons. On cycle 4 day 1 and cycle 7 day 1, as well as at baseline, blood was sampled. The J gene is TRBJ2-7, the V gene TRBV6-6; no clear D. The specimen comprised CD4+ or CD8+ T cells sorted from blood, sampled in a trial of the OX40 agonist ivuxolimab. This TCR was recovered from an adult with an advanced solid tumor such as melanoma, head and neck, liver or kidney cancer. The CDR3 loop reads CASRSGSSYEQYF. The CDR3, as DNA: TGTGCCAGCAGGTCAGGCAGCTCCTACGAGCAGTACTTC.